This T cell receptor (beta chain) was sequenced in a study of vaccination and CD4 T cells after COVID-19. Once obtained from cultured CD4+ T cells, the DNA was sequenced using the Oncomine TCR Beta short-read assay. TCRdb analysed the PCR reads with MiXCR anew, one entry per CDR3 protein. The table records some 15,000 distinct CDR3 sequences, 30% to 35% of them present only once. On this clonotype itself: Antigen: not known.

Documented treatment: roughly ten-day PBMC culture with coronavirus spike peptide pools or control peptides (ViraFEST assay). This CDR3 comprises 16 residues. From germline, CDR1 is GTSNPN and CDR2 SVGIG (reference sequence). V shed 0 bases, J shed 4 bases, and the junction held 11 bases outside the gene matches. Here the sequenced sample was CD4+ T cells from blood, cultured in vitro, taken after SARS-CoV-2 vaccination. This sequence was found in a human donor who had recovered from COVID-19. This chain uses TRBV30 with TRBJ1-1; 7 bases are shared with TRBD1. The CDR3 bases are TGTGCCTGGAGTGTAGAGGCAGGGGGTTGGAGCACTGAAGCTTTCTTT. Translated, it gives CAWSVEAGGWSTEAFF.